The T cell receptor beta chain described here comes from a study of blood T cell repertoires in COVID-19. The overall study: Sites in the United States, Italy and Spain provided acute and convalescent COVID-19 samples.

As originally analysed: Nucleated cell number was recorded as an estimate derived from reference gene primer amplification. Clones were read by immunoSEQ multiplex PCR, and TCRdb kept only the in-frame ones, dropping some. The V and J calls and clone size were taken over from that table, and D and trimming were inferred from the DNA. The sample lists about 81,000 clones, roughly 91% occurring once. Germline values: CDR1 LNHDA, CDR2 SQIVND (reference sequence). This CDR3 is 15 amino acids long. The trim removed 6 bases at V and 6 bases at J, leaving 9 bases unmatched. The rearrangement uses TRBV19 and TRBJ2-1, with TRBD1 matching over 9 bases. Sequences were obtained from peripheral blood. The receptor was isolated from a woman aged 45-65 years in a cohort sampled during active COVID-19. DNA of the CDR3: TGTGCCAGTAGATTCAACAGGGGGCGGTTCAATGAGCAGTTCTTC. This codes for CASRFNRGRFNEQFF. The variable domain in full, completed from reference TRBV19 and TRBJ2-1, reads DGGITQSPKYLFRKEGQNVTLSCEQNLNHDAMYWYRQDPGQGLRLIYYSQIVNDFQKGDIAEGYSVSREKKESFPLTVTSAQKNPTAFYLCASRFNRGRFNEQFFGPGTRLTVL.